Below, 31 T cell receptor beta chains from the same sample are listed, as sequenced in a study of CD8 T cells in ankylosing spondylitis. TCRdb analysed the 5' RACE reads with MiXCR anew, one entry per CDR3 protein. The sample has approximately 45,000 distinct CDR3 sequences; under 4.5% are singletons. Input material: blood, either unsorted or a sorted T cell fraction (not recorded which). These receptors were taken from a female donor with ankylosing spondylitis or in good health (not recorded which).

In DNA, the CDR3 is TGTGCCAGCAGCGCCTCGGTTGGCTTAGATGAGCAGTTCTTC. Translated: CASSASVGLDEQFF. The V call is TRBV9, the J call TRBJ2-1, with D uncertain. With 3 bases removed from V and 8 bases from J, the gap between germline ends came to 15 bases. CDR1 is SGDLS and CDR2 is YYNGEE in the germline V gene. This CDR3 is built from 14 residues.

This clonotype was picked up many times. The chain couples TRBV9 to TRBJ2-1, with TRBD2 identical over 7 bases. V trimming: 1 base; J trimming: 9 bases; junction bases outside the gene matches: 7. Germline-derived CDR1 and CDR2 are SGDLS and YYNGEE. The CDR3 is made up of 14 amino acids. DNA for the CDR3: TGTGCCAGCAGCGTACTCGGCAGGGAGGGTGAGCAGTTCTTC. Its protein product is CASSVLGREGEQFF.

This clonotype showed up many times. V and J are TRBV9 and TRBJ2-3; no clear D gene. The ends were cut back, 6 bases at V and 4 bases at J, with 15 bases in the middle. The CDR3 consists of 14 residues. The germline CDR1 and CDR2 sequences are SGDLS and YYNGEE. CDR3 residues: CASNRVSGADTQYF. The CDR3 DNA reads TGTGCCAGCAATCGGGTTTCTGGGGCAGATACGCAGTATTTT.

This clonotype was detected ten times or more. V gene TRBV9 combines with J gene TRBJ1-2, with 7 bases fitting TRBD1. V dropped 0 bases and J dropped 8; count of bases not matched to a gene: 7. Germline CDR1 reads SGDLS; CDR2 reads YYNGEE. This CDR3 comprises 14 residues. This CDR3 is CASSVEPQGDGYTF. In nucleotides, the CDR3 is TGTGCCAGCAGCGTAGAGCCCCAGGGGGACGGCTACACCTTC.

The table lists this clonotype with many counts. This sequence joins TRBV9 and TRBJ2-2; TRBD2 is a possible D gene (5 bases). Germline-derived CDR1 and CDR2 are SGDLS and YYNGEE. The CDR3 spans 16 residues. V was trimmed by 3 bases and J by 0 bases, leaving 12 bases between them. The CDR3 sequence: CASSAVGDPNTGELFF. CDR3 bases: TGTGCCAGCAGCGCCGTCGGGGATCCGAACACCGGGGAGCTGTTTTTT.

There are many counts of this clonotype. The chain has TRBV6-4 and TRBJ2-1; 12 nucleotides agree with TRBD2. The germline CDR1 and CDR2 sequences are MRHNA and SNTAGT. The J segment lost 7 bases and the V segment lost 10 bases, leaving 2 bases of the junction unmatched. The CDR3 loop spans 12 amino acids. The CDR3 is CATGTSGNEQFF. The CDR3 bases are TGTGCCACCGGGACTAGCGGGAATGAGCAGTTCTTC.

This clonotype was recorded at least ten times. CDR3 sequence (DNA): TGTGCCAGCAGCGTACAATCAGGGCCGAATGAAAAACTGTTTTTT. Encoded protein: CASSVQSGPNEKLFF. This chain connects TRBV9 to TRBJ1-4; D may be TRBD1 (5 bases). The ends were cut back, 1 base at V and 5 bases at J, with 12 bases in the middle. The germline V gene has CDR1 SGDLS and CDR2 YYNGEE. This CDR3 contains 15 residues.

This clonotype appeared many times. The chain combines TRBV9 with TRBJ1-2, with D unclear. The CDR3 totals 14 residues. Germline V gene data show CDR1 as SGDLS and CDR2 as YYNGEE. Trimming pared 4 bases from V and 0 bases from J, leaving 10 bases between. For the CDR3, the DNA is TGTGCCAGCAGCCCCCCTGGTGCTAACTATGGCTACACCTTC. Amino acid sequence: CASSPPGANYGYTF. Drawing the rest from reference TRBV9 and TRBJ1-2, the complete variable domain is DSGVTQTPKHLITATGQRVTLRCSPRSGDLSVYWYQQSLDQGLQFLIQYYNGEERAKGNILERFSAQQFPDLHSELNLSSLELGDSALYFCASSPPGANYGYTFGSGTRLTVV.

There are many counts of this clonotype. V is TRBV9 and J is TRBJ2-2; perhaps TRBD1 as D (6 bases). There are 14 residues in the CDR3. With 0 bases removed from V and 5 bases from J, the gap between germline ends came to 8 bases. Germline-derived CDR1 and CDR2 are SGDLS and YYNGEE. The CDR3 loop is CASSVAGETGELFF. The CDR3 region has the DNA TGTGCCAGCAGCGTAGCAGGGGAGACCGGGGAGCTGTTTTTT.

Many counts were recorded for this clonotype. V and J are TRBV9 and TRBJ1-5, with no clear D. Germline CDR1 reads SGDLS; CDR2 reads YYNGEE. The V end lost 2 bases, the J end lost 0 bases, and 9 bases lay between the germline ends. The CDR3 length is 15 residues. The CDR3 loop reads CASSVGEGSNQPQHF. The CDR3 DNA sequence: TGTGCCAGCAGCGTGGGAGAAGGTAGCAATCAGCCCCAGCATTTT.

Ten or more counts support this clonotype. This chain joins TRBV9 and TRBJ2-3; D gene unclear. CDR3 length: 15 residues. V was clipped by 7 bases and J by 0 bases, with 15 bases between them. CDR1 is SGDLS, CDR2 YYNGEE, per germline. The DNA of the CDR3 is TGTGCCAGCTCGGTGGACCCTGCTAGCACAGATACGCAGTATTTT. Translation gives CASSVDPASTDTQYF.

By sample fraction, this clonotype is medium-sized. J is TRBJ2-1 and V is TRBV9, with TRBD1 identical over 7 bases. This CDR3 comprises 15 residues. The germline gives CDR1 SGDLS, CDR2 YYNGEE. Trimming cost V 4 bases and J 5 bases; bases outside gene matches: 9. The CDR3 DNA reads TGTGCCAGCAGCACGACAGGGTGGGAAAACAATGAGCAGTTCTTC. It codes for CASSTTGWENNEQFF.

At least ten counts were recorded for this clonotype. This chain uses TRBV9 with TRBJ2-4, with a tentative D call TRBD2 (6 bases). Germline loops: CDR1 SGDLS, CDR2 YYNGEE. V lost 4 bases and J lost 0, with 14 bases in between. There are 16 residues in the CDR3. The CDR3 region has the DNA TGTGCCAGCAGCACGGGGGACGGTGAAGCCAAAAACATTCAGTACTTC. Translated, it gives CASSTGDGEAKNIQYF.

The chain has TRBV9 and TRBJ2-1, with D tentatively TRBD1 (5 bases). Germline values: CDR1 SGDLS, CDR2 YYNGEE. The CDR3 loop spans 14 amino acids. V lost 0 bases to trimming and J lost 6 bases, with 10 bases between them. CDR3 nucleotide sequence: TGTGCCAGCAGCGTAGTTGGGGCACCCAATGAGCAGTTCTTC. Its protein product is CASSVVGAPNEQFF.

This clonotype has ten or more counts. The V gene is TRBV9, the J gene TRBJ1-4; D is perhaps TRBD1 (6 bases). This CDR3 contains 15 residues. Trimming pared 0 bases from V and 4 bases from J, leaving 10 bases between. Per germline, CDR1 SGDLS and CDR2 YYNGEE. The CDR3 nucleotides are TGTGCCAGCAGCGTAGGGGGGGCTGTTAATGAAAAACTGTTTTTT. The encoded protein is CASSVGGAVNEKLFF.

The table lists this clonotype with many counts. The chain recombines TRBV9 with TRBJ1-2; D not certain. V was shortened by 1 base and J by 2 bases, with 12 bases between the two germline ends. Germline CDR1 and CDR2: SGDLS and YYNGEE. The CDR3 covers 15 residues. The CDR3 region has the DNA TGTGCCAGCAGCGTAAATTCCGCATTCAACTATGGCTACACCTTC. Protein product: CASSVNSAFNYGYTF.

This clonotype rates as medium-sized. This chain links TRBV9 with TRBJ1-1; 7 bases are shared with TRBD1. Trimming at V came to 4 bases and at J to 1 base, leaving 4 bases not matched to a gene. The CDR3 is made up of 14 amino acids. Germline-derived CDR1 and CDR2 are SGDLS and YYNGEE. The CDR3 region has the DNA TGTGCCAGCAGCTCCAGGGGGGGGAACACTGAAGCTTTCTTT. Its translation is CASSSRGGNTEAFF.

This clonotype was found a few times. V usage is TRBV9 and J usage is TRBJ1-2; D perhaps matches TRBD1 (6 bases). Trimming removed 0 bases from V and 10 bases from J, with 7 bases in between. Germline V gene data show CDR1 as SGDLS and CDR2 as YYNGEE. This CDR3 is built from 11 residues. The DNA of the CDR3 is TGTGCCAGCAGCGTAGGGACAGCCTACACCTTC. It codes for CASSVGTAYTF.

The V call is TRBV9, the J call TRBJ2-7, with D hard to call. The CDR3 has 15 residues. The ends were cut back, 0 bases at V and 0 bases at J, with 10 bases in the middle. Germline V lookup: CDR1 SGDLS, CDR2 YYNGEE. CDR3 coding DNA: TGTGCCAGCAGCGTAGCGAGTAGCCTCTCCTACGAGCAGTACTTC. It is translated as CASSVASSLSYEQYF.

This clonotype was seen ten or more times. The rearrangement links TRBV9 to TRBJ2-5, with D possibly TRBD1 on 6 matching bases. Germline V CDR1 and CDR2: SGDLS, YYNGEE. This CDR3 region has 14 residues. The V end lost 0 bases, the J end lost 5 bases, and 11 bases lay between the germline ends. The chain's CDR3 is CASSVGGGRETQYF. In nucleotides, the CDR3 is TGTGCCAGCAGCGTAGGTGGGGGCCGGGAGACCCAGTACTTC.

This clonotype occurred many times. V usage is TRBV9 and J usage is TRBJ2-6; TRBD2 is a possible D gene (6 bases). Trimming removed 0 bases at V and 0 bases at J, with 10 bases between. Per the germline V gene, CDR1 is SGDLS and CDR2 is YYNGEE. The CDR3 covers 17 residues. The CDR3 nucleotides are TGTGCCAGCAGCGTAGCTGGGGGACTCTCTGGGGCCAACGTCCTGACTTTC. The encoded protein is CASSVAGGLSGANVLTF.

This clonotype was counted at least ten times. The genes are TRBV9 and TRBJ1-5; 11 positions agree with TRBD1. Germline loops: CDR1 SGDLS, CDR2 YYNGEE. This CDR3 contains 17 residues. Trimming removed 3 bases from V and 2 bases from J; junction bases left unmatched: 7. The CDR3, as DNA: TGTGCCAGCAGCGAGGGACAGGGGGTTACTGGCAATCAGCCCCAGCATTTT. This encodes CASSEGQGVTGNQPQHF.

This clonotype was recorded at least ten times. The rearrangement uses TRBV9 and TRBJ2-3, with 7 nucleotides matching TRBD1. The germline CDR1 and CDR2 sequences are SGDLS and YYNGEE. Trimming at V came to 5 bases and at J to 2 bases, leaving 5 bases not matched to a gene. This CDR3 comprises 14 residues. The CDR3 bases are TGTGCCAGCAGTAGGGACAGCTACACAGATACGCAGTATTTT. Amino acid sequence: CASSRDSYTDTQYF. The full variable domain, with the rest looked up from reference TRBV9 and TRBJ2-3, is DSGVTQTPKHLITATGQRVTLRCSPRSGDLSVYWYQQSLDQGLQFLIQYYNGEERAKGNILERFSAQQFPDLHSELNLSSLELGDSALYFCASSRDSYTDTQYFGPGTRLTVL.

This clonotype occurred many times. The gene calls are TRBV9 and TRBJ2-1; 10 positions match TRBD1. The CDR3 contains 17 residues. CDR1 is SGDLS, CDR2 YYNGEE, per germline. Trimming removed 6 bases from V and 5 bases from J; junction bases left unmatched: 14. The CDR3 DNA sequence: TGTGCCAGCAACGATGGGGGGGGGGACAGGGGTAACAATGAGCAGTTCTTC. It translates to CASNDGGGDRGNNEQFF.

This clonotype was seen many times. This CDR3 is CASSSPGQGTYGYTF. The CDR3 DNA sequence: TGTGCCAGCAGCTCCCCGGGACAGGGGACGTATGGCTACACCTTC. The rearrangement uses TRBV9 and TRBJ1-2; 10 bases fit TRBD1. Per germline, CDR1 SGDLS and CDR2 YYNGEE. The CDR3 covers 15 residues. V shed 4 bases, J shed 5 bases, and the junction held 8 bases outside the gene matches.

This clonotype occurred many times. The chain combines TRBV9 with TRBJ1-2, with D unclear. CDR3 size: 14 residues. V lost 2 bases and J lost 7, with 15 bases in between. Germline CDR1 is SGDLS and CDR2 is YYNGEE. The CDR3 spells CASSVGPGSGGYTF. The CDR3 DNA reads TGTGCCAGCAGCGTGGGTCCGGGTTCGGGTGGCTACACCTTC.

This clonotype was observed at least ten times. The chain links TRBV9 to TRBJ2-1; D could derive from TRBD1 or TRBD2 (7 bases each). Germline loops: CDR1 SGDLS, CDR2 YYNGEE. V was cut by 0 bases and J by 3 bases, with 16 bases left in between. The CDR3 totals 17 residues. The CDR3 sequence is CASSVDGGAGGYNEQFF. The DNA of the CDR3 is TGTGCCAGCAGCGTAGATGGGGGGGCAGGGGGCTACAATGAGCAGTTCTTC. Together with reference TRBV9 and TRBJ2-1, the CDR3 gives the full variable domain: DSGVTQTPKHLITATGQRVTLRCSPRSGDLSVYWYQQSLDQGLQFLIQYYNGEERAKGNILERFSAQQFPDLHSELNLSSLELGDSALYFCASSVDGGAGGYNEQFFGPGTRLTVL.

This clonotype occurred many times. This chain connects TRBV9 to TRBJ2-3, with a weak D call TRBD1 (6 bases). V gave up 7 bases and J gave up 4 bases, with 19 bases separating them. The CDR3 is made up of 15 amino acids. In germline, CDR1 is SGDLS, CDR2 YYNGEE. CDR3 DNA sequence: TGTGCCAGCGGATCTCAGGGGTCTAGGGCAGATACGCAGTATTTT. It specifies CASGSQGSRADTQYF.

At least ten counts were recorded for this clonotype. The chain links TRBV9 to TRBJ2-1, with 8 bases aligning to TRBD2. Trimming removed 3 bases from V and 7 bases from J; junction bases left unmatched: 9. Germline CDR1 is SGDLS and CDR2 is YYNGEE. The CDR3 spans 15 residues. CDR3 DNA: TGTGCCAGCAGCGGCTGGACTAGCTCTATGAATGAGCAGTTCTTC. This codes for CASSGWTSSMNEQFF.

There are many counts of this clonotype. The rearrangement joins TRBV9 to TRBJ2-5; D is ambiguous. This CDR3 spans 13 amino acids. The germline gives CDR1 SGDLS, CDR2 YYNGEE. V lost 0 bases, J lost 4 bases, and 7 bases lay in between. CDR3 in DNA: TGTGCCAGCAGCGTAGCTGGGGTAGAGACCCAGTACTTC. The encoded protein is CASSVAGVETQYF.

This clonotype was counted at least ten times. This sequence joins TRBV9 and TRBJ2-7; TRBD1 is a possible D gene (6 bases). Per the germline V gene, CDR1 is SGDLS and CDR2 is YYNGEE. This CDR3 spans 14 amino acids. Trimming took 0 bases from V and 2 from J, leaving 9 bases between them. Here the CDR3 reads CASSVGDTPYEQYF. CDR3 coding DNA: TGTGCCAGCAGCGTAGGGGACACACCCTACGAGCAGTACTTC.